This TCR beta chain emerged from a study of blood T cell repertoires in COVID-19. As for the study in general: Samples of COVID-19 (acute and convalescent) were obtained from the United States, Italy and Spain.

A Seattle source enrolled patients during active infection and followed them longitudinally. V shed 3 bases, J shed 2 bases, and the junction held 3 bases outside the gene matches. In germline, CDR1 is SGHTA, CDR2 FQGNSA. There are 15 residues in the CDR3. Authors' methods: Amplified reference gene primers provided the basis for estimating nucleated cell counts. The protocol was immunoSEQ multiplex PCR, while the TCRdb copy is restricted to in-frame clones and leaves out a portion. V, J and clone size reflect that table, while D and trimming were determined from the DNA. The table records 220,000 or so clones, around 83% of them present only once.

The source material was peripheral blood. The gene calls are TRBV7-2 and TRBJ2-7; 11 nucleotides match TRBD1. The sequence derives from a woman of 80 years or more with COVID-19, enrolled during active disease. The CDR3 nucleotides read TGTGCCAGCAGCTTCGGGACAGGGGGAGCCTACGAGCAGTACTTC. It is translated as CASSFGTGGAYEQYF. The whole variable domain, remainder taken from reference TRBV7-2 and TRBJ2-7, is GAGVSQSPSNKVTEKGKDVELRCDPISGHTALYWYRQSLGQGLEFLIYFQGNSAPDKSGLPSDRFSAERTGGSVSTLTIQRTQQEDSAVYLCASSFGTGGAYEQYFGPGTRLTVT.